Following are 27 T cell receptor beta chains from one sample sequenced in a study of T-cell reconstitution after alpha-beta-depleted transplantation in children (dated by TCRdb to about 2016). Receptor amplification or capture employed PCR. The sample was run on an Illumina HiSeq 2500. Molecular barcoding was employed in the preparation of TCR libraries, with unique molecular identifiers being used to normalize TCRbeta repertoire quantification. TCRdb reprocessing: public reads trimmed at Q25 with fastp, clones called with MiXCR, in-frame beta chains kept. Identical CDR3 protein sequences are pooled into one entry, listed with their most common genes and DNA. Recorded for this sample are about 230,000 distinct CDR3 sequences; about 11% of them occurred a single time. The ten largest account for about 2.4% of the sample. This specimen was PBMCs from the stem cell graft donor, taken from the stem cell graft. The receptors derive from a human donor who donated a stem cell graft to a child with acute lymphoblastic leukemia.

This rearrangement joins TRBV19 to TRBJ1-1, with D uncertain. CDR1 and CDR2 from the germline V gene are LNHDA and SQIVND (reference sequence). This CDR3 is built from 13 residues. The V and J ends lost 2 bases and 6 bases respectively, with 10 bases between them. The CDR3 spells CASSIRGEAEAFF. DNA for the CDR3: TGTGCCAGTAGTATACGCGGGGAAGCTGAAGCTTTCTTT.

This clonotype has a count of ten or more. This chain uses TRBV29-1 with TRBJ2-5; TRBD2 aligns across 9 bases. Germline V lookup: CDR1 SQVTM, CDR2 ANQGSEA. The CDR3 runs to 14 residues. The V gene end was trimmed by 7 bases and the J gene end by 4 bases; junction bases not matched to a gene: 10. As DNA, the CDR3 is TGCAGCGCCGTCCGGCGGGGGGGCCGAGAGACCCAGTACTTC. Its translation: CSAVRRGGRETQYF.

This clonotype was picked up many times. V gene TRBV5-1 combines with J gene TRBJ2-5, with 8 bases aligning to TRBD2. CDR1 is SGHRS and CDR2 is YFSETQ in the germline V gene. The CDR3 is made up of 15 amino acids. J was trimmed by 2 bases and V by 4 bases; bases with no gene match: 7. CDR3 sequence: CASSVIAGRQETQYF. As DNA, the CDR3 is TGCGCCAGCAGCGTCATAGCGGGACGGCAAGAGACCCAGTACTTC.

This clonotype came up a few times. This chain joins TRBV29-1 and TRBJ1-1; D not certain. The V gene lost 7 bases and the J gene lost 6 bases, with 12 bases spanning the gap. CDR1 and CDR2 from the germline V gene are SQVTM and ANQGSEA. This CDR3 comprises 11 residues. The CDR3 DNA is TGCAGCGAGATTTCGGGATCTGAAGCTTTCTTT. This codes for CSEISGSEAFF.

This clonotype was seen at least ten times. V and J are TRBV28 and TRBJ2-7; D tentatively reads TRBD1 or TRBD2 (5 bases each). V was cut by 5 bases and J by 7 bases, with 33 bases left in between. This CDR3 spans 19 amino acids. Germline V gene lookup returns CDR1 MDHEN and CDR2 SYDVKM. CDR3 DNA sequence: TGTGCCAGCAGTCTCTTTGTCCAGGGATGGTACCTAGTTGAGGGGGAGCAGTACTTC. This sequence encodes CASSLFVQGWYLVEGEQYF.

DNA of the CDR3: TGCAGTGCCCTTGGGAGGGGGGGAGGCACAGATACGCAGTATTTT. This encodes CSALGRGGGTDTQYF. This chain uses TRBV20-1 with TRBJ2-3; D might be TRBD2 (7 bases). The CDR3 is 15 residues long. Germline CDR1 reads DFQATT; CDR2 reads SNEGSKA (reference sequence). V was shortened by 6 bases and J by 1 base, with 17 bases between the two germline ends.

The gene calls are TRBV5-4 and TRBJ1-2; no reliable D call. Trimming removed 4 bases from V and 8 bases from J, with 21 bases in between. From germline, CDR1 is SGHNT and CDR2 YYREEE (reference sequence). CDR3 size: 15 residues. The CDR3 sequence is CASSPYFSGGSGYTF. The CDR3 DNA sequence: TGTGCCAGCAGCCCCTACTTTTCCGGAGGCAGCGGCTACACCTTC.

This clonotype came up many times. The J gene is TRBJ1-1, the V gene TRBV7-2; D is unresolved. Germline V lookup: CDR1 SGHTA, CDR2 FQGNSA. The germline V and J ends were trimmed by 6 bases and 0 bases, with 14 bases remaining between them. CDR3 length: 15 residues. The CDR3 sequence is CASRPQGGLNTEAFF. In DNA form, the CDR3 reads TGTGCCAGCAGGCCCCAAGGTGGGCTGAACACTGAAGCTTTCTTT.

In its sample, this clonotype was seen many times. The CDR3 DNA sequence: TGCAGTGCTAGAGCGCGCCAGGGGGGTCAGACAGATACGCAGTATTTT. This gives the protein CSARARQGGQTDTQYF. This chain connects TRBV20-1 to TRBJ2-3; D may be TRBD1 (7 bases). Germline V CDR1 and CDR2: DFQATT, SNEGSKA (reference sequence). There are 16 residues in the CDR3. V was shortened by 1 base and J by 3 bases, with 17 bases between the two germline ends.

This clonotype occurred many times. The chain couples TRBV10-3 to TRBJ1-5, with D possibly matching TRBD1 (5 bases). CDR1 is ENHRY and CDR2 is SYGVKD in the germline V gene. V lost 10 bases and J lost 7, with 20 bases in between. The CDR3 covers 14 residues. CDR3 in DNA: TGTGCCACGAGGGGTGAAGTGGAGCGGCAGCCCCAGCATTTT. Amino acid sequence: CATRGEVERQPQHF.

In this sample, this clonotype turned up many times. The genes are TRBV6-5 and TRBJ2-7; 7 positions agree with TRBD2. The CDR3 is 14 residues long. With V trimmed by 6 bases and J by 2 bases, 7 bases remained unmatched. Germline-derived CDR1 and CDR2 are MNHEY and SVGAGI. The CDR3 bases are TGTGCCAGCAGCCCCCGGGGAGGGACCTACGAGCAGTACTTC. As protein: CASSPRGGTYEQYF.

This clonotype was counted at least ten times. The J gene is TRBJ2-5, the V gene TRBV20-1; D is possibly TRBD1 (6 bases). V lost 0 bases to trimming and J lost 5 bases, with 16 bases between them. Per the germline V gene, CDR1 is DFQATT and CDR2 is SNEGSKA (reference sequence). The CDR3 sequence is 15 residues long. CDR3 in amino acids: CSARDHPTGRETQYF. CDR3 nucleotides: TGCAGTGCTAGAGATCACCCGACAGGCCGCGAGACCCAGTACTTC.

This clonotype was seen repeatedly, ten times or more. The CDR3 region is CATSGGSYEQYF. The CDR3 DNA sequence: TGTGCCACCAGTGGAGGGTCCTACGAGCAGTACTTC. The chain is built from TRBV24-1 and TRBJ2-7, with D maybe TRBD2 (5 bases). Germline CDR1 is KGHDR and CDR2 is SFDVKD. V was shortened by 5 bases and J by 1 base, with 5 bases between the two germline ends. CDR3 length: 12 amino acids.

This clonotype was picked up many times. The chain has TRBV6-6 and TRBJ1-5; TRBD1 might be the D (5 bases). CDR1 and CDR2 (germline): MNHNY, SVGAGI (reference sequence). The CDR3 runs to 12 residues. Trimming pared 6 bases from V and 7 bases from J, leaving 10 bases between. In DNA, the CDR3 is TGTGCCAGCAGGGTGGGGGGGCAGCCCCAGCATTTT. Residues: CASRVGGQPQHF.

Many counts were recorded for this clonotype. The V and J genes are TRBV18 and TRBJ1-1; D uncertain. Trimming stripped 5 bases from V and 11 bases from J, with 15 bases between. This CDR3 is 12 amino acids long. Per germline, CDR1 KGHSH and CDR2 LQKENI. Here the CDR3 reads CASSNRPELAFF. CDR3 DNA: TGTGCCAGCTCAAACCGCCCGGAATTGGCTTTCTTT.

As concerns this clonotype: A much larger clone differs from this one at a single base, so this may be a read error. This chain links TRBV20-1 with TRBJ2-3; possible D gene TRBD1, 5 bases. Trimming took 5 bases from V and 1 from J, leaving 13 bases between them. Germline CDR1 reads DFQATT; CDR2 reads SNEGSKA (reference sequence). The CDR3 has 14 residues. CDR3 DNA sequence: TGCAGTGCTGGCCGCGTAGGGGGCACAGATACGCAGTATTTT. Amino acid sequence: CSAGRVGGTDTQYF.

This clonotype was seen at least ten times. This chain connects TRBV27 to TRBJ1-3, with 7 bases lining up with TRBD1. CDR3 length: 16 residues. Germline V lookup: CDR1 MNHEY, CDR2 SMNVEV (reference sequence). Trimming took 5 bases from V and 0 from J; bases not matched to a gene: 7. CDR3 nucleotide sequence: TGTGCCAGCAGTGCCTTGACAGGGAGCTCTGGAAACACCATATATTTT. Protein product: CASSALTGSSGNTIYF.

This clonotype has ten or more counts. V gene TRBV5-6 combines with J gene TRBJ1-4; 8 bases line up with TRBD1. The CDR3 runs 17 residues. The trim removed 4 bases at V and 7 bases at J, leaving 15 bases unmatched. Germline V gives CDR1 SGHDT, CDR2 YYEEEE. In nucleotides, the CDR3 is TGTGCCAGCAGCCCGCTTCCCAGGGGGCGGATCGGTGAAAAACTGTTTTTT. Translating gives CASSPLPRGRIGEKLFF.

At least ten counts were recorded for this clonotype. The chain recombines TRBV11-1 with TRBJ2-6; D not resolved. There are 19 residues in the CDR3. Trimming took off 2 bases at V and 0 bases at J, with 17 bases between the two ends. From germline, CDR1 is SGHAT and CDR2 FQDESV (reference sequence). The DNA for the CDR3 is TGTGCCAGCAGCTTAAGGGTTAAAACTCATAGCTCTGGGGCCAACGTCCTGACTTTC. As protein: CASSLRVKTHSSGANVLTF.

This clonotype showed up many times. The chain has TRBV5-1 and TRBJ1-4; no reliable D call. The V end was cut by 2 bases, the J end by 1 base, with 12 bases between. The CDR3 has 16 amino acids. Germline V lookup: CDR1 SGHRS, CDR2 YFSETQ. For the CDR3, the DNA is TGCGCCAGCAGCTTCTCGGGCAGGTTAACTAATGAAAAACTGTTTTTT. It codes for CASSFSGRLTNEKLFF.

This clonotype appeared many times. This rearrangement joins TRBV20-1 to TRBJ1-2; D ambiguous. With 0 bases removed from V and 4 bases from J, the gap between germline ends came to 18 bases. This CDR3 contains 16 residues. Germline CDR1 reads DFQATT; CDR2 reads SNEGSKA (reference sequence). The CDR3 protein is CSAREGSAGVAYGYTF. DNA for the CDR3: TGCAGTGCTAGAGAGGGCTCAGCGGGCGTAGCCTATGGCTACACCTTC.

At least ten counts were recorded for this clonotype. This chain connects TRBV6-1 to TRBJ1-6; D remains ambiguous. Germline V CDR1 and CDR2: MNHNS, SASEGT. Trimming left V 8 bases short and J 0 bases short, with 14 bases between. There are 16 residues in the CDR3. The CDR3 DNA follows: TGTGCCAGCGGCATACAGATCTCCTCCTATAATTCACCCCTCCACTTT. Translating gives CASGIQISSYNSPLHF.

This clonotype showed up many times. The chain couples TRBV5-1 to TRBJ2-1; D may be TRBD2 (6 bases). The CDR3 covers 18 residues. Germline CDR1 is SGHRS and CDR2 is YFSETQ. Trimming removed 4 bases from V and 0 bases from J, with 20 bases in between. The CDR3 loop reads CASSTGLPGRNSYNEQFF. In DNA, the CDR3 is TGCGCCAGCAGCACGGGACTGCCCGGGCGGAACTCCTACAATGAGCAGTTCTTC.

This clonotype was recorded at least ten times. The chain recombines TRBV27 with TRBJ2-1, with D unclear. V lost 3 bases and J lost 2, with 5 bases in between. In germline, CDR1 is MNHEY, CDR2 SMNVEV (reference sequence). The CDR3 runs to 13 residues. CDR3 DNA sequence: TGTGCCAGCAGTTTGAGCGCCTACAATGAGCAGTTCTTC. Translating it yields CASSLSAYNEQFF.

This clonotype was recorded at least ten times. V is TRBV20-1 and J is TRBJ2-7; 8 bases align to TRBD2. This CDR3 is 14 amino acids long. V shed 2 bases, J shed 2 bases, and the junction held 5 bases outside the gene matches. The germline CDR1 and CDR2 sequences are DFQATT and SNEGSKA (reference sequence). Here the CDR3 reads CSARSASGPYEQYF. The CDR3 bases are TGCAGTGCTAGATCAGCTAGCGGGCCCTACGAGCAGTACTTC.

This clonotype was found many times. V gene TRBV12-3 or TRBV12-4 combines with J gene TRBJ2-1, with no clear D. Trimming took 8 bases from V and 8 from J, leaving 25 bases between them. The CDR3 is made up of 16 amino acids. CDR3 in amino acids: CASRFGVQQVEDEQFF. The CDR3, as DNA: TGTGCCAGCCGGTTTGGAGTGCAGCAGGTAGAGGATGAGCAGTTCTTC.

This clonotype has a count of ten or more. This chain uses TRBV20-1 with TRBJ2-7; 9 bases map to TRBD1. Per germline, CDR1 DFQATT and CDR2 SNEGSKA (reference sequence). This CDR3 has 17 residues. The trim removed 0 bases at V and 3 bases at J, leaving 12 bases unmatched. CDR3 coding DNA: TGCAGTGCTAGAGACGGGACAGGGTATGGGCTTCGCTACGAGCAGTACTTC. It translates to CSARDGTGYGLRYEQYF.